Presented here are 28 T cell receptor beta chains from one specimen sequenced in a study of blood T cell repertoires in COVID-19. The assay was immunoSEQ multiplex PCR, and TCRdb's table has in-frame clones only and misses some. Of about 60,000 clones listed, approximately 90% were seen once; the top ten hold approximately 1.3%. The sample comprised peripheral blood. Receptors were obtained from a man in his sixties with acute or convalescent COVID-19.

The CDR3 loop is CASSPDRVRTDTQYF. CDR3 DNA sequence: TGTGCCAGCAGCCCGGACAGGGTGAGGACAGATACGCAGTATTTT. This chain links TRBV7-2 with TRBJ2-3; 8 positions agree with TRBD1. V was pared by 5 bases and J by 3 bases, with 7 bases of the junction left unmatched. CDR1 SGHTA and CDR2 FQGNSA come from the germline V gene. This CDR3 has 15 residues. Variable domain in full (rest from reference TRBV7-2 and TRBJ2-3): GAGVSQSPSNKVTEKGKDVELRCDPISGHTALYWYRQSLGQGLEFLIYFQGNSAPDKSGLPSDRFSAERTGGSVSTLTIQRTQQEDSAVYLCASSPDRVRTDTQYFGPGTRLTVL.

The chain joins TRBV6-5 to TRBJ2-7, with D unclear. This CDR3 region has 14 residues. Germline V gives CDR1 MNHEY, CDR2 SVGAGI. The ends were cut back, 8 bases at V and 2 bases at J, with 16 bases in the middle. CDR3 DNA: TGTGCCAGCCTCCCACGTAGCACCCCCTACGAGCAGTACTTC. This encodes CASLPRSTPYEQYF.

The genes are TRBV4-3 and TRBJ2-2, with TRBD2 matching 7 bases. The CDR3 runs 16 residues. After removal of 1 base from V and 2 bases from J, the junction contained 4 bases not matched to a gene. The germline V gene has CDR1 LGHNA and CDR2 YSLEER. CDR3 sequence (DNA): TGCGCCAGCAGCCAAGGGGGGGGACCTAACACCGGGGAGCTGTTTTTT. Its translation is CASSQGGGPNTGELFF.

The J gene is TRBJ1-2, the V gene TRBV5-6, with D unresolved. The germline V gene encodes CDR1 SGHDT and CDR2 YYEEEE. V gave up 5 bases and J gave up 2 bases, with 10 bases separating them. The CDR3 runs to 13 residues. CDR3 protein: CASSIAGNYGYTF. CDR3 coding DNA: TGTGCCAGCAGTATCGCGGGGAACTATGGCTACACCTTC.

The chain combines TRBV30 with TRBJ2-1, with 7 bases fitting TRBD2. Unmatched junction bases numbered 5, after V lost 4 bases and J lost 2 bases. Germline V gene data show CDR1 as GTSNPN and CDR2 as SVGIG (reference sequence). The CDR3 length is 14 residues. The CDR3 nucleotides read TGTGCCTGGACTCGCGGGAGAACCTACAATGAGCAGTTCTTC. Translated, it gives CAWTRGRTYNEQFF.

V gene TRBV19 combines with J gene TRBJ2-5; 12 nucleotides agree with TRBD1. From germline, CDR1 is LNHDA and CDR2 SQIVND (reference sequence). CDR3 length: 16 residues. Trimming at V came to 5 bases and at J to 5 bases, leaving 9 bases not matched to a gene. For the CDR3, the DNA is TGTGCCAGTAGTCAGCCGGGACAGGGGGCTGGGGAGACCCAGTACTTC. Translating gives CASSQPGQGAGETQYF.

V gene TRBV5-1 combines with J gene TRBJ2-1; possibly TRBD2 for D (6 bases). V gave up 6 bases and J gave up 7 bases, with 20 bases separating them. CDR1 is SGHRS, CDR2 YFSETQ, per germline. The length of the CDR3 is 15 residues. CDR3 DNA: TGCGCCAGCATAAGAGGGGAGGAACCAAGAAATGAGCAGTTCTTC. Residues: CASIRGEEPRNEQFF.

The chain is built from TRBV13 and TRBJ1-6, with TRBD1 matching 11 bases. The CDR3 runs 16 residues. Germline CDR1 and CDR2: PRHDT and FYEKMQ (reference sequence). The ends lost 4 bases at V and 8 bases at J; junction bases unmatched: 7. CDR3 in amino acids: CASSSYMGQGDSPLHF. The CDR3 DNA follows: TGTGCCAGCAGCTCCTATATGGGACAGGGGGATTCACCCCTCCACTTT.

Note on this clone: At one of its ends the junction is not consistent with the germline gene, which may arise from a read error. V is TRBV5-1 and J is TRBJ2-5; 9 bases match TRBD2. The germline CDR1 and CDR2 sequences are SGHRS and YFSETQ. CDR3 length equals 16 residues. CDR3: CARSRSHAGGGETQYF. CDR3 DNA: TGCGCCCGCAGCCGAAGCCACGCGGGGGGGGGCGAGACCCAGTACTTC. The full variable domain, in which reference TRBV5-1 and TRBJ2-5 provide the parts outside the CDR3, is KAGVTQTPRYLIKTRGQQVTLSCSPISGHRSVSWYQQTPGQGLQFLFEYFSETQRNKGNFPGRFSGRQFSNSRSEMNVSTLELGDSALYLCARSRSHAGGGETQYFGPGTRLLVL.

The chain is built from TRBV11-3 and TRBJ1-6, with TRBD1 matching over 9 bases. CDR1 and CDR2 from the germline V gene are SGHNT and YENEEA. Unmatched junction bases numbered 5, after V lost 5 bases and J lost 6 bases. This CDR3 comprises 15 residues. CDR3 DNA: TGTGCCAGCAGCGAGAGACAGGGGGTTAATTCACCCCTCCACTTT. This codes for CASSERQGVNSPLHF.

This sequence joins TRBV6-6 and TRBJ1-1; TRBD1 is a possible D gene (5 bases). With 9 bases removed from V and 5 bases from J, the gap between germline ends came to 13 bases. This CDR3 region has 12 residues. The germline CDR1 and CDR2 sequences are MNHNY and SVGAGI (reference sequence). The CDR3 region is CASSQGLTEAFF. The CDR3 bases are TGTGCCAGTTCCCAGGGTTTAACTGAAGCTTTCTTT.

This chain connects TRBV28 to TRBJ1-2; 11 nucleotides line up with TRBD1. The CDR3 has 15 residues. Germline V gene lookup returns CDR1 MDHEN and CDR2 SYDVKM. Trimming at V came to 3 bases and at J to 5 bases, leaving 5 bases not matched to a gene. As DNA, the CDR3 is TGTGCCAGCAGTTTGGGACAGGGGGATGGGTATGGCTACACCTTC. It encodes CASSLGQGDGYGYTF.

The chain combines TRBV28 with TRBJ1-2; possible D gene TRBD1, 6 bases. CDR1 is MDHEN, CDR2 SYDVKM, per germline. Trimming removed 6 bases at V and 4 bases at J, with 15 bases between. This CDR3 region has 14 residues. CDR3 region: CASSVDRTLYGYTF. The CDR3 DNA reads TGTGCCAGCAGCGTAGACAGGACCCTCTATGGCTACACCTTC.

J is TRBJ2-1 and V is TRBV7-2; 8 nucleotides line up with TRBD2. Germline CDR1 reads SGHTA; CDR2 reads FQGNSA. Unmatched junction bases numbered 9, after V lost 2 bases and J lost 9 bases. This CDR3 is 15 amino acids long. The CDR3 spells CASSLNAGRVIEQFF. The CDR3 bases are TGTGCCAGCAGCTTAAATGCCGGGAGGGTTATTGAGCAGTTCTTC.

The chain joins TRBV19 to TRBJ2-2; the D gene is possibly TRBD1 (6 bases). The CDR3 extends over 14 amino acids. The V end lost 11 bases, the J end lost 6 bases, and 19 bases lay between the germline ends. The germline CDR1 and CDR2 sequences are LNHDA and SQIVND (reference sequence). For the CDR3, the DNA is TGTGCCGCGAGGGCAGGGGATTTTTCCGGGGAGCTGTTTTTT. It codes for CAARAGDFSGELFF.

This clone was counted only a few times. The chain combines TRBV29-1 with TRBJ1-2; D is unclear. CDR1 is SQVTM, CDR2 ANQGSEA, per germline. The CDR3 runs to 10 residues. V was pared by 6 bases and J by 8 bases, with 10 bases between. The CDR3 protein is CSVADGGYTF. DNA for the CDR3: TGCAGCGTCGCGGATGGGGGCTACACCTTC.

The V call is TRBV30, the J call TRBJ1-3; D gene uncertain. The CDR3 runs to 16 residues. V lost 4 bases, J lost 0 bases, and 16 bases lay in between. CDR1 is GTSNPN, CDR2 SVGIG, per germline (reference sequence). CDR3 protein: CAWNGLSASSGNTIYF. The CDR3, as DNA: TGTGCCTGGAATGGCCTTTCAGCGAGCTCTGGAAACACCATATATTTT.

V usage is TRBV27 and J usage is TRBJ1-2; 9 nucleotides align to TRBD1. In germline, CDR1 is MNHEY, CDR2 SMNVEV (reference sequence). The CDR3 consists of 14 residues. Trimming removed 6 bases from V and 1 base from J; junction bases left unmatched: 3. The CDR3 bases are TGTGCCAGCAGCGGGACAGGGTTTAACTATGGCTACACCTTC. This translates into CASSGTGFNYGYTF.

The genes are TRBV28 and TRBJ2-3, with 7 bases fitting TRBD2. The trim removed 4 bases at V and 3 bases at J, leaving 10 bases unmatched. The germline CDR1 and CDR2 sequences are MDHEN and SYDVKM. CDR3 size: 16 residues. The CDR3 loop is CASSSYPGGGTDTQYF. CDR3 DNA sequence: TGTGCCAGCAGTTCTTATCCGGGGGGAGGGACAGATACGCAGTATTTT.

The chain has TRBV28 and TRBJ1-2, with 7 positions matching TRBD1. Looked up from germline, CDR1 is MDHEN and CDR2 is SYDVKM. The CDR3 sequence is 17 residues long. V shed 5 bases, J shed 3 bases, and the junction held 15 bases outside the gene matches. In DNA form, the CDR3 reads TGTGCCAGCAGTCCTAAAGGGTTAGGGGGCGGGGACTATGGCTACACCTTC. Translated: CASSPKGLGGGDYGYTF.

The chain joins TRBV18 to TRBJ2-5, with D perhaps TRBD2 (5 bases). The CDR3 has 15 residues. Germline assignment: CDR1 KGHSH and CDR2 LQKENI. V was shortened by 3 bases and J by 5 bases, with 16 bases between the two germline ends. The CDR3 DNA reads TGTGCCAGCTCACCTTCCCGAAGAGGGCTCGAGACCCAGTACTTC. Its protein product is CASSPSRRGLETQYF.

V usage is TRBV28 and J usage is TRBJ2-3; 8 bases map to TRBD2. Germline V lookup: CDR1 MDHEN, CDR2 SYDVKM. This CDR3 region has 17 residues. V was clipped by 6 bases and J by 2 bases; unmatched bases: 13. CDR3 sequence: CASSLPGSGTITDTQYF. The CDR3 nucleotides read TGTGCCAGCAGCCTTCCGGGTAGCGGGACTATCACAGATACGCAGTATTTT.

This clone has just one count. J is TRBJ2-1 and V is TRBV5-4, with 7 bases that match TRBD2. The germline V gene has CDR1 SGHNT and CDR2 YYREEE (reference sequence). This CDR3 has 15 amino acids. V gave up 5 bases and J gave up 3 bases; unmatched junction bases: 8. CDR3 bases: TGTGCCAGCAGTAGAGCACTAGCGAACTACAATGAGCAGTTCTTC. Translation gives CASSRALANYNEQFF.

The CDR3 sequence is CASSSSYGEGNTEAFF. The DNA for the CDR3 is TGTGCCAGCAGCTCATCTTATGGGGAGGGGAACACTGAAGCTTTCTTT. The rearrangement links TRBV7-9 to TRBJ1-1, with D hard to call. This CDR3 has 16 residues. Looked up from germline, CDR1 is SEHNR and CDR2 is FQNEAQ (reference sequence). Trimming cost V 4 bases and J 1 base, with 16 bases left between them. The whole variable domain, remainder taken from reference TRBV7-9 and TRBJ1-1, is DTGVSQNPRHKITKRGQNVTFRCDPISEHNRLYWYRQTLGQGPEFLTYFQNEAQLEKSRLLSDRFSAERPKGSFSTLEIQRTEQGDSAMYLCASSSSYGEGNTEAFFGQGTRLTVV.

Notes on this clone: One junction end disagrees with the germline gene, perhaps due to a read error. The chain links TRBV7-7 to TRBJ2-5, with 12 bases that match TRBD2. The germline V gene encodes CDR1 SSHAT and CDR2 FNYEAQ (reference sequence). The length of the CDR3 is 16 residues. Written as DNA, the CDR3 is TGTGCTAGCAGCTTAGCCCCGGGACTAGCGGGAGAGACCCAGTACTTC. Translated: CASSLAPGLAGETQYF.

The V call is TRBV28, the J call TRBJ1-2; D is perhaps TRBD1 (6 bases). Germline lookup yields CDR1 MDHEN and CDR2 SYDVKM. The CDR3 has 14 residues. V shed 2 bases and J shed 4 bases, with 11 bases lying between them. CDR3 sequence reads: CASSLRGNFYGYTF. The CDR3 coding sequence is TGTGCCAGCAGTTTAAGGGGGAACTTCTATGGCTACACCTTC.

The CDR3 loop is CASRDTGDGYTF. DNA of the CDR3: TGTGCCAGCAGGGACACAGGGGATGGCTACACCTTC. The rearrangement links TRBV28 to TRBJ1-2, with 7 positions matching TRBD1. The V and J ends lost 6 bases and 6 bases, in that order; junction bases with no gene match: 4. Per germline, CDR1 MDHEN and CDR2 SYDVKM. This CDR3 comprises 12 residues.

The chain couples TRBV4-1 to TRBJ1-1; a weak D match, TRBD1 (5 bases). Germline CDR1 and CDR2: MGHRA and YSYEKL. The CDR3 covers 16 residues. Trimming cost V 1 base and J 5 bases, with 17 bases left between them. The CDR3 loop reads CASSQGQGNFVTEAFF. In DNA, the CDR3 is TGCGCCAGCAGCCAAGGTCAGGGTAATTTCGTAACTGAAGCTTTCTTT.